Listed below are T cell receptor beta chains from one sample, sequenced in a study of T cell repertoires in cytomegalovirus infection. MiXCR was run by TCRdb on the reads, yielding one entry per CDR3 protein. In the table there are roughly 700,000 distinct CDR3 sequences, approximately 33% of which are singletons. Their antigens are not known. Sequencing was performed on cultured PBMCs, taken from culture after CMV antigen stimulation. The receptors originated from a human donor in good health (CMV status not recorded). Some clones in this sample may be carry-over from other donors' samples. The CDR3 runs from the conserved cysteine through the conserved F or W. Fields, in order: V gene, clone size, J gene, D gene, CDR3 protein, CDR3 DNA. D genes are given only for firm matches. The size field is filled for only some rows; it gives once, few, many or a size class.

V: TRBV4-2
size: -
J: TRBJ1-6
D: TRBD1
CDR3: CASSQDGDSAWVLHF
DNA: TGTGCCAGCAGCCAAGATGGGGACAGTGCTTGGGTCCTCCACTTT

V: TRBV11-2
size: -
J: TRBJ2-3
D: TRBD2
CDR3: CASSPTLAREPTDTQYF
DNA: TGTGCCAGCAGCCCAACATTAGCGCGGGAGCCCACAGATACGCAGTATTTT

V: TRBV5-3
size: -
J: TRBJ2-7
D: -
CDR3: CASSHPGAHEQYF
DNA: TGTGCCAGCAGCCACCCAGGGGCTCACGAGCAGTACTTC

V: TRBV6-2/TRBV6-3
size: -
J: TRBJ2-1
D: -
CDR3: CASTDPAPNEQFF
DNA: TGTGCCAGCACGGATCCCGCTCCCAATGAGCAGTTCTTC

V: TRBV19
size: few
J: TRBJ2-5
D: -
CDR3: CANNETQYF
DNA: TGTGCCAATAACGAGACCCAGTACTTC

V: TRBV11-2
size: -
J: TRBJ2-3
D: TRBD2
CDR3: CASSLLAGGLDTQYF
DNA: TGTGCCAGCAGCTTATTGGCGGGAGGGTTGGATACGCAGTATTTT

V: TRBV29-1
size: few
J: TRBJ2-3
D: -
CDR3: CSAGQNTDTQYF
DNA: TGCAGCGCGGGACAAAACACAGATACGCAGTATTTT

V: TRBV7-9
size: -
J: TRBJ2-3
D: TRBD1
CDR3: CASSYTQGPSTDTQYF
DNA: TGTGCCAGCAGCTACACACAGGGGCCCAGCACAGATACGCAGTATTTT

V: TRBV2
size: -
J: TRBJ2-7
D: -
CDR3: CASSEVPVYEQYF
DNA: TGTGCCAGCAGTGAAGTCCCAGTGTACGAGCAGTACTTC

V: TRBV6-1
size: -
J: TRBJ2-3
D: TRBD2
CDR3: CASTPEGGRDTQYF
DNA: TGTGCCAGCACTCCCGAGGGAGGGCGAGATACGCAGTATTTT

V: TRBV20-1
size: -
J: TRBJ2-3
D: -
CDR3: CSARVSSTDTQYF
DNA: TGCAGTGCTAGAGTTAGCAGCACAGATACGCAGTATTTT

V: TRBV7-2
size: -
J: TRBJ2-7
D: -
CDR3: CASSLYGQGGLATEQYF
DNA: TGTGCCAGCAGCTTATATGGCCAGGGGGGTTTGGCTACCGAGCAGTACTTC

V: TRBV11-2
size: -
J: TRBJ2-7
D: -
CDR3: CASRLASTYEQYF
DNA: TGTGCCAGCAGGCTAGCGTCTACCTACGAGCAGTACTTC

V: TRBV15
size: few
J: TRBJ2-5
D: -
CDR3: CATSMMRSQETQYF
DNA: TGTGCCACCAGCATGATGAGGAGCCAAGAGACCCAGTACTTC

V: TRBV7-2
size: few
J: TRBJ2-3
D: -
CDR3: CASSLAEAWRGRADTQYF
DNA: TGTGCCAGCAGCTTAGCCGAGGCTTGGCGGGGAAGGGCGGATACGCAGTATTTT

V: TRBV7-6
size: -
J: TRBJ2-5
D: -
CDR3: CASSSGRMETQYF
DNA: TGTGCCAGCAGCAGTGGCAGGATGGAGACCCAGTACTTC

V: TRBV20-1
size: few
J: TRBJ2-3
D: -
CDR3: CSANREGPTDTQYF
DNA: TGCAGTGCTAACAGAGAGGGCCCCACAGATACGCAGTATTTT

V: TRBV2
size: few
J: TRBJ2-3
D: -
CDR3: CASSEGSYVTDTQYF
DNA: TGTGCCAGCAGTGAAGGTAGTTATGTGACAGATACGCAGTATTTT

V: TRBV11-2
size: -
J: TRBJ2-7
D: TRBD1
CDR3: CASALDRGNEQYF
DNA: TGTGCCAGCGCCTTGGACAGGGGAAACGAGCAGTACTTC

V: TRBV29-1
size: -
J: TRBJ2-5
D: -
CDR3: CSVALAPETQYF
DNA: TGCAGCGTTGCTCTAGCTCCGGAGACCCAGTACTTC

V: TRBV19
size: few
J: TRBJ1-1
D: -
CDR3: CASSIGYWAGMNTEAFF
DNA: TGTGCTAGTAGTATAGGATACTGGGCTGGCATGAACACTGAAGCTTTCTTT

V: TRBV6-2/TRBV6-3
size: -
J: TRBJ2-7
D: -
CDR3: CASKRRGPTGRMNYEQYF
DNA: TGTGCCAGCAAGAGGCGTGGGCCCACGGGACGAATGAACTACGAGCAGTACTTC

V: TRBV7-2
size: many
J: TRBJ2-3
D: -
CDR3: CASSLGLTPRGTDTQYF
DNA: TGTGCCAGCAGCTTAGGTTTGACTCCTCGAGGCACAGATACGCAGTATTTT

V: TRBV7-6
size: -
J: TRBJ2-1
D: -
CDR3: CASSLGGWAGKGNEQFF
DNA: TGTGCCAGCAGCTTAGGGGGCTGGGCGGGGAAAGGTAATGAGCAGTTCTTC

V: TRBV10-3
size: -
J: TRBJ2-2
D: -
CDR3: CAIMVSGASNTGELFF
DNA: TGTGCCATCATGGTCTCGGGTGCCTCGAACACCGGGGAGCTGTTTTTT

V: TRBV7-2
size: few
J: TRBJ2-1
D: -
CDR3: CASERASRLTYNEQFF
DNA: TGTGCCAGCGAGAGGGCAAGCAGGCTAACCTACAATGAGCAGTTCTTC

V: TRBV20-1
size: -
J: TRBJ1-4
D: TRBD1
CDR3: CSARDRGLTNEKLFF
DNA: TGCAGTGCACGGGACAGGGGGTTGACTAATGAAAAACTGTTTTTT

V: TRBV28
size: -
J: TRBJ2-1
D: -
CDR3: CASSDSGYNEQFF
DNA: TGTGCCAGCAGTGATAGCGGCTACAATGAGCAGTTCTTC

V: TRBV5-6
size: -
J: TRBJ1-1
D: -
CDR3: CASSLVAGSMDTEAFF
DNA: TGTGCCAGCAGCTTAGTGGCGGGCTCAATGGACACTGAAGCTTTCTTT

V: TRBV27
size: many
J: TRBJ1-2
D: -
CDR3: CASSMTANYGYTF
DNA: TGTGCCAGCAGTATGACAGCTAACTATGGCTACACCTTC

V: TRBV7-8
size: many
J: TRBJ2-1
D: -
CDR3: CASSSARGRGYNEQFF
DNA: TGTGCCAGCAGCTCCGCCCGCGGCCGGGGGTACAATGAGCAGTTCTTC

V: TRBV7-2
size: many
J: TRBJ1-2
D: -
CDR3: CASSPSPSSGYTF
DNA: TGTGCCAGCAGCCCCTCCCCTTCAAGCGGCTACACCTTC

V: TRBV6-1
size: -
J: TRBJ1-1
D: TRBD1
CDR3: CASLGQGTEAEAFF
DNA: TGTGCCAGCTTGGGACAGGGGACGGAAGCTGAAGCTTTCTTT

V: TRBV7-2
size: many
J: TRBJ1-6
D: -
CDR3: CASSVNRASPLHF
DNA: TGTGCCAGCAGCGTTAACAGGGCTTCACCCCTCCACTTT

V: TRBV11-2
size: few
J: TRBJ2-1
D: TRBD2
CDR3: CASSYFPSGTLSYNEQFF
DNA: TGTGCCAGCAGCTACTTCCCGAGCGGGACCCTCTCCTACAATGAGCAGTTCTTC

V: TRBV19
size: -
J: TRBJ1-5
D: TRBD1
CDR3: CASSGDRDQPQHF
DNA: TGTGCCAGCTCCGGGGACAGGGATCAGCCCCAGCATTTT

V: TRBV7-9
size: -
J: TRBJ1-1
D: -
CDR3: CASSRPVGLTEAFF
DNA: TGTGCCAGCAGCCGCCCAGTAGGGTTAACTGAAGCTTTCTTT

V: TRBV6-1
size: -
J: TRBJ1-6
D: -
CDR3: CASSEYRRSPLHF
DNA: TGTGCCAGCAGTGAATATAGGAGATCACCCCTCCACTTT

V: TRBV18
size: -
J: TRBJ2-2
D: -
CDR3: CASLETRGPGELFF
DNA: TGTGCCAGCCTTGAGACGCGGGGGCCCGGGGAGCTGTTTTTT

V: TRBV7-2
size: many
J: TRBJ1-1
D: TRBD1
CDR3: CASSPGQTNTEAFF
DNA: TGTGCCAGCAGCCCGGGACAGACGAACACTGAAGCTTTCTTT

V: TRBV7-2
size: many
J: TRBJ2-7
D: TRBD2
CDR3: CASSGLAGRGYEQYF
DNA: TGTGCCAGCAGCGGTCTAGCGGGGAGGGGCTACGAGCAGTACTTC

V: TRBV7-8
size: many
J: TRBJ1-6
D: -
CDR3: CASSWVVGSYNSPLHF
DNA: TGTGCCAGCAGCTGGGTGGTGGGATCCTATAATTCACCCCTCCACTTT

V: TRBV20-1
size: -
J: TRBJ2-3
D: -
CDR3: CSASSGQGDTQYF
DNA: TGCAGTGCTAGTAGTGGGCAGGGAGATACGCAGTATTTT

V: TRBV7-2
size: many
J: TRBJ2-1
D: -
CDR3: CASSSMQAARDRPYNEQFF
DNA: TGTGCCAGCAGCTCGATGCAGGCGGCGCGTGATCGCCCCTACAATGAGCAGTTCTTC

V: TRBV7-9
size: once
J: TRBJ1-1
D: -
CDR3: CASPEAFF
DNA: TGTGCCAGCCCTGAAGCTTTCTTT

V: TRBV7-4
size: -
J: TRBJ2-1
D: -
CDR3: CASSLAETSGLF
DNA: TGTGCCAGCAGCTTAGCGGAGACTAGTGGACTCTTC